One sample yielded the 19 T cell receptor beta chains listed below, sequenced in a study of cytomegalovirus exposure and HLA in healthy donors. PCR amplification relied on 60 Vbeta primers (plus 13 Jbeta primers). Measured with immunoSEQ multiplex PCR; TCRdb has only the in-frame clones, and not every one. The sample has fewer than 150,000 clones, over 70% seen once. The material sequenced was PBMCs. Source of these receptors: a male donor in good health and CMV-seronegative.

This chain links TRBV4-1 with TRBJ1-1; tentative D call: TRBD1 (6 bases). V shed 7 bases and J shed 8 bases, with 29 bases lying between them. CDR1 is MGHRA and CDR2 is YSYEKL in the germline V gene. The length of the CDR3 is 17 residues. The CDR3 nucleotides read TGCGCCAGCAACCACAGTAGGGCCAGGACAGAAGTGTCGGAAGCTTTCTTT. Its translation is CASNHSRARTEVSEAFF.

The chain links TRBV11-2 to TRBJ1-1; a possible D gene is TRBD1 (6 bases). Trimming left V 5 bases short and J 6 bases short, with 16 bases between. Germline values: CDR1 SGHAT, CDR2 FQNNGV. This CDR3 is built from 14 residues. The CDR3 sequence is CASSTTGGGPEAFF. CDR3 DNA sequence: TGTGCCAGCAGCACTACAGGCGGGGGCCCTGAAGCTTTCTTT.

This clone was observed a single time. The CDR3 DNA follows: TGTGCCAGCAGCTTAGCTCTGACTAGCGGGAACCCAGATACGCAGTATTTT. Amino acid sequence: CASSLALTSGNPDTQYF. The chain recombines TRBV7-2 with TRBJ2-3, with TRBD2 matching 11 bases. The V gene end was trimmed by 0 bases and the J gene end by 4 bases; junction bases not matched to a gene: 6. Germline values: CDR1 SGHTA, CDR2 FQGNSA. The CDR3 loop spans 17 amino acids.

The chain carries TRBV4-1 and TRBJ2-1; 7 bases are a match to TRBD2. The V and J ends lost 9 bases and 6 bases, in that order; junction bases with no gene match: 8. The length of the CDR3 is 13 residues. Germline lookup yields CDR1 MGHRA and CDR2 YSYEKL. This CDR3 is CASGASGPNEQFF. In DNA form, the CDR3 reads TGCGCCAGTGGGGCTAGCGGACCCAATGAGCAGTTCTTC.

The J gene is TRBJ2-2, the V gene TRBV13, with D possibly TRBD2 on 6 matching bases. CDR1 and CDR2 from the germline V gene are PRHDT and FYEKMQ (reference sequence). This CDR3 has 16 amino acids. V lost 5 bases to trimming and J lost 5 bases, with 18 bases between them. CDR3 bases: TGTGCCAGCAGCACTCTAGGGCGGGGAGGAACCGGGGAGCTGTTTTTT. Amino acids: CASSTLGRGGTGELFF.

The rearrangement joins TRBV15 to TRBJ2-3; 13 bases are a match to TRBD2. J lost 4 bases, V lost 1 base, and 8 bases had no gene match. The CDR3 contains 18 residues. Looked up from germline, CDR1 is LNHNV and CDR2 is YYDKDF (reference sequence). The CDR3 DNA sequence: TGTGCCACCAGCAGAGCATCAATGACTAGCGGGAGGTCAGATACGCAGTATTTT. It is translated as CATSRASMTSGRSDTQYF. Complete variable domain (other parts from reference TRBV15 and TRBJ2-3): DAMVIQNPRYQVTQFGKPVTLSCSQTLNHNVMYWYQQKSSQAPKLLFHYYDKDFNNEADTPDNFQSRRPNTSFCFLDIRSPGLGDTAMYLCATSRASMTSGRSDTQYFGPGTRLTVL.

The V call is TRBV4-1, the J call TRBJ1-1; D possibly corresponds to TRBD1 (5 bases). In germline, CDR1 is MGHRA, CDR2 YSYEKL. Trimming shortened V by 3 bases and J by 12 bases, and 20 bases separated the two germline ends. This CDR3 spans 14 amino acids. The CDR3 loop reads CASSQPTKGPETFF. The DNA of the CDR3 is TGCGCCAGCAGCCAGCCAACAAAGGGGCCGGAAACTTTCTTT.

The rearrangement joins TRBV30 to TRBJ2-1; 11 positions match TRBD2. The CDR3 consists of 17 residues. Germline-derived CDR1 and CDR2 are GTSNPN and SVGIG (reference sequence). V shed 0 bases, J shed 6 bases, and the junction held 10 bases outside the gene matches. CDR3 nucleotide sequence: TGTGCCTGGAGTGTACGTCCTAGCGGGAGGCGGGGCAATGAGCAGTTCTTC. It yields the protein CAWSVRPSGRRGNEQFF.

The genes are TRBV7-2 and TRBJ1-5; D gene uncertain. Germline loops: CDR1 SGHTA, CDR2 FQGNSA. V was cut by 1 base and J by 0 bases, with 10 bases left in between. The CDR3 contains 16 residues. CDR3 in amino acids: CASSLVGGLSNQPQHF. DNA for the CDR3: TGTGCCAGCAGCTTAGTGGGAGGACTTAGCAATCAGCCCCAGCATTTT.

The CDR3 region has the DNA TGTGCCAGCAGCGGAAGGACAGGGATAAGGGGCAATCAGCCCCAGCATTTT. It is translated as CASSGRTGIRGNQPQHF. The chain employs TRBV5-6 and TRBJ1-5; TRBD1 aligns across 8 bases. Germline lookup yields CDR1 SGHDT and CDR2 YYEEEE. The V gene end was trimmed by 4 bases and the J gene end by 2 bases; junction bases not matched to a gene: 11. The CDR3 is made up of 17 amino acids.

The chain carries TRBV7-3 and TRBJ1-2; possible D gene TRBD1, 5 bases. V shed 3 bases and J shed 9 bases, with 11 bases lying between them. Germline CDR1 and CDR2: SGHTA and FQGTGA. There are 12 residues in the CDR3. The CDR3 protein is CASSFQGGSYTF. CDR3 coding DNA: TGTGCCAGCAGCTTCCAGGGTGGTAGCTACACCTTC. The full variable domain, rest sourced from reference TRBV7-3 and TRBJ1-2, is GAGVSQTPSNKVTEKGKYVELRCDPISGHTALYWYRQSLGQGPEFLIYFQGTGAADDSGLPNDRFFAVRPEGSVSTLKIQRTERGDSAVYLCASSFQGGSYTFGSGTRLTVV.

The genes are TRBV18 and TRBJ2-7, with TRBD1 identical over 7 bases. The length of the CDR3 is 16 residues. Per germline, CDR1 KGHSH and CDR2 LQKENI. V was clipped by 3 bases and J by 6 bases; unmatched bases: 14. CDR3 amino acids: CASSPSRGTISGEQYF. As DNA, the CDR3 is TGTGCCAGCTCACCCTCCAGGGGGACCATCTCTGGCGAGCAGTACTTC.

The count of this clone is one. The chain carries TRBV5-6 and TRBJ2-5, with 7 nucleotides matching TRBD1. Germline V gene sequence: CDR1 SGHDT, CDR2 YYEEEE. V dropped 4 bases and J dropped 3; count of bases not matched to a gene: 9. The CDR3 runs 15 residues. The CDR3 nucleotides read TGTGCCAGCAGCGTCTCAGGGGGTCCGAAAGAGACCCAGTACTTC. Protein sequence: CASSVSGGPKETQYF.

Details on this clone: The junction departs from the called germline gene at one end, perhaps through a read error. This chain uses TRBV4-2 with TRBJ2-3, with 11 bases fitting TRBD2. The CDR3 totals 17 residues. CDR1 and CDR2 (germline): LGHNA, YNFKEQ. The CDR3 DNA is TGTGCCAGCCGCCAGGTCCATAGCGGGGGGGCCGAATATACGCAGTATTTT. Its translation is CASRQVHSGGAEYTQYF.

This clone was observed once. CDR3 sequence reads: CASSLKSTGGERNTIYF. In DNA form, the CDR3 reads TGTGCCAGCTCACTAAAATCGACAGGGGGCGAACGAAACACCATATATTTT. The chain is built from TRBV18 and TRBJ1-3, with TRBD1 matching over 10 bases. CDR1 and CDR2 from the germline V gene are KGHSH and LQKENI. V lost 4 bases and J lost 5; bases outside the gene matches: 11. CDR3 length equals 17 residues. Complete variable domain (other parts from reference TRBV18 and TRBJ1-3): NAGVMQNPRHLVRRRGQEARLRCSPMKGHSHVYWYRQLPEEGLKFMVYLQKENIIDESGMPKERFSAEFPKEGPSILRIQQVVRGDSAAYFCASSLKSTGGERNTIYFGEGSWLTVV.

With regard to this clone: At one boundary the junction diverges from the germline segment, which might be a read error. The DNA of the CDR3 is TGTTCCAGCAGCGTAGGGGAGGGGTCGGAGACTGAAGCTTTCTTT. This encodes CSSSVGEGSETEAFF. V gene TRBV9 combines with J gene TRBJ1-1; TRBD1 is a possible D gene (5 bases). Germline V gene sequence: CDR1 SGDLS, CDR2 YYNGEE. There are 15 residues in the CDR3.

The chain couples TRBV9 to TRBJ1-1; 9 positions match TRBD1. The CDR3 consists of 16 residues. CDR1 is SGDLS and CDR2 is YYNGEE in the germline V gene. The ends lost 4 bases at V and 2 bases at J; junction bases unmatched: 9. In DNA form, the CDR3 reads TGTGCCAGCAGCCTAGGGACAGGGATAGGAAACACTGAAGCTTTCTTT. This codes for CASSLGTGIGNTEAFF.

The chain joins TRBV30 to TRBJ1-2; D remains ambiguous. Looked up from germline, CDR1 is GTSNPN and CDR2 is SVGIG (reference sequence). Trimming removed 1 base from V and 5 bases from J, with 11 bases in between. The CDR3 spans 13 residues. The CDR3 nucleotides read TGTGCCTGGAGTGCGAGCAGGAATTATGGCTACACCTTC. It translates to CAWSASRNYGYTF. Drawing the rest from reference TRBV30 and TRBJ1-2, the complete variable domain is SQTIHQWPATLVQPVGSPLSLECTVEGTSNPNLYWYRQAAGRGLQLLFYSVGIGQISSEVPQNLSASRPQDRQFILSSKKLLLSDSGFYLCAWSASRNYGYTFGSGTRLTVV.

The chain carries TRBV4-2 and TRBJ1-2; 7 bases are a match to TRBD1. The CDR3 spans 14 residues. Trimming removed 1 base from V and 8 bases from J; junction bases left unmatched: 7. CDR1 and CDR2 from the germline V gene are LGHNA and YNFKEQ. CDR3 region: CASSQGGGGEGYTF. DNA of the CDR3: TGTGCCAGCAGCCAAGGAGGGGGCGGGGAAGGCTACACCTTC.